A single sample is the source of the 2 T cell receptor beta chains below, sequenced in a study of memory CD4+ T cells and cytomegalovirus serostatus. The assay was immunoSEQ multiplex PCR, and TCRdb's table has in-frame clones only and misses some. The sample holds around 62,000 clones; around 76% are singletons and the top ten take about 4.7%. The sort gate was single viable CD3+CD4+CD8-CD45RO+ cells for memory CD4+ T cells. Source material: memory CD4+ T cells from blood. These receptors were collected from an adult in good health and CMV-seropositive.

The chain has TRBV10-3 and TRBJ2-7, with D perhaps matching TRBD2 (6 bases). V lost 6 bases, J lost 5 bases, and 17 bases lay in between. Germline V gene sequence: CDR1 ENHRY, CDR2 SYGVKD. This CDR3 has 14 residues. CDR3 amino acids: CAISGGELGNEQYF. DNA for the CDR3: TGTGCCATCAGCGGAGGGGAACTGGGGAACGAGCAGTACTTC.

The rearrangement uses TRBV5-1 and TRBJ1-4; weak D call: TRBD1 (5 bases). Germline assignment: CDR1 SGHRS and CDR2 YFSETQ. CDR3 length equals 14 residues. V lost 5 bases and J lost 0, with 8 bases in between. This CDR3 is CASRSTATNEKLFF. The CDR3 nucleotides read TGCGCCAGCAGATCGACAGCAACTAATGAAAAACTGTTTTTT. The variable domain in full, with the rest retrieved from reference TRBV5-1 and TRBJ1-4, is KAGVTQTPRYLIKTRGQQVTLSCSPISGHRSVSWYQQTPGQGLQFLFEYFSETQRNKGNFPGRFSGRQFSNSRSEMNVSTLELGDSALYLCASRSTATNEKLFFGSGTQLSVL.